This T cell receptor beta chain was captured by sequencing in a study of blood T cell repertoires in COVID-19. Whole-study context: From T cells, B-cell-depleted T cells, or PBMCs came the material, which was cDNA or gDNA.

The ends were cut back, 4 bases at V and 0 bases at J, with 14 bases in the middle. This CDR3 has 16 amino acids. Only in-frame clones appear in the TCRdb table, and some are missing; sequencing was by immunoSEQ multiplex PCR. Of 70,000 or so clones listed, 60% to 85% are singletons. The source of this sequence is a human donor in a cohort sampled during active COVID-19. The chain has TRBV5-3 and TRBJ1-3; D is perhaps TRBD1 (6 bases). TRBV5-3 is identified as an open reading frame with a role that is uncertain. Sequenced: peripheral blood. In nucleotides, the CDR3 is TGTGCCAGAAGCCTGTGGGGGGGCCCCTCTGGAAACACCATATATTTT. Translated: CARSLWGGPSGNTIYF.